This T cell receptor beta chain emerged from a study of prognosis after radiotherapy for stage I lung cancer. Study-level background: Patients numbered around 12 men and over five women, aged roughly 50 to 84 with a median of roughly 72 years. Concurrent therapy was given to no patient receiving stereotactic body radiotherapy.

This clonotype was detected many times. Germline V gene data show CDR1 as MNHNS and CDR2 as SASEGT. V gave up 8 bases and J gave up 4 bases; unmatched junction bases: 3. The CDR3 extends over 12 amino acids. The patients, who had no history of other malignancies and had received no prior chemotherapy or radiotherapy, were all found to be node-negative on CT and PET/CT. On two occasions, one at each of two time points, around 6.5 milliliters of peripheral blood were drawn. The authors amplified TCR beta CDR3 from genomic DNA using two-round multiplex PCR. Primers targeting each individual TRBV and TRBJ gene were applied in first-round PCR. MiXCR was run by TCRdb on the multiplex PCR reads, yielding one entry per CDR3 protein. The sample comprises roughly 26,000 distinct CDR3 sequences, 25% to 30% of which are singletons, and 30% to 40% rests with the top ten.

Material: PBMCs, obtained before or after stereotactic body radiation therapy (not recorded which). The chain has TRBV6-1 and TRBJ1-1; 8 bases agree with TRBD1. The receptor was isolated from a donor older than 45 with non-small cell lung cancer. The CDR3 sequence: CASFDRGTEAFF. Written as DNA, the CDR3 is TGTGCCAGCTTCGACAGGGGCACTGAAGCTTTCTTT.